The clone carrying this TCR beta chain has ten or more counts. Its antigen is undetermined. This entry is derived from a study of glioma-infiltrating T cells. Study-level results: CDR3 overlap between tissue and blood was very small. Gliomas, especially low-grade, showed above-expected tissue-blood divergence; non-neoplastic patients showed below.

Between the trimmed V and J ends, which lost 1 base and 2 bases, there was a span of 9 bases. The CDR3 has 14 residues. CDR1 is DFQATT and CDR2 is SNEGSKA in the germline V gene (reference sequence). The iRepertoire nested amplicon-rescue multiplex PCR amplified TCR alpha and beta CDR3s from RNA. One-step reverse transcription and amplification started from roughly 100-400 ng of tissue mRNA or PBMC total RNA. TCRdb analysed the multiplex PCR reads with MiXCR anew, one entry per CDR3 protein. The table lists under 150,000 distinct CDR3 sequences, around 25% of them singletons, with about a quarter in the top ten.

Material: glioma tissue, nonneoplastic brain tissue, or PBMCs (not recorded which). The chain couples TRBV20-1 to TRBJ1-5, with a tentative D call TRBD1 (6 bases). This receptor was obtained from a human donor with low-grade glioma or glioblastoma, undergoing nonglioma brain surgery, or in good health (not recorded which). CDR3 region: CSARGGAGNQPQHF. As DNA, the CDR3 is TGCAGTGCTAGAGGGGGGGCCGGCAATCAGCCCCAGCATTTT.